This T cell receptor (beta chain) was captured by sequencing in a study of chemoradiotherapy in HPV16-positive cancers. The protocol was immunoSEQ multiplex PCR, while the TCRdb copy is restricted to in-frame clones and leaves out a portion. The data show roughly 15,000 clones, with approximately 89% seen just once and 4.3% held by the top ten. Germline V gene sequence: CDR1 MNHNS, CDR2 SASEGT. The CDR3 length is 13 residues. V gave up 0 bases and J gave up 10 bases, with 10 bases separating them. Samples were taken several times over chemoradiotherapy. The input for sequencing was tumor tissue, taken from a patient who underwent chemoradiotherapy. This receptor was taken from a human donor with HPV-associated anogenital cancer. The chain employs TRBV6-1 and TRBJ1-5; possibly TRBD1 for D (5 bases). CDR3 loop: CASSEARGSPQHF. In DNA form, the CDR3 reads TGTGCCAGCAGTGAAGCGCGGGGCAGCCCCCAGCATTTT.